This record looks at one T cell receptor (beta chain) sequence and its context. This sample stems from a study of control samples from healthy donors and cancer patients. CDR1 and CDR2 (germline): WNHNN, SYGVQD (reference sequence). The CDR3 is 13 amino acids. Trimming removed 8 bases from V and 0 bases from J, with 10 bases in between. Repertoires were generated with immunoSEQ multiplex PCR, while TCRdb's copy carries only in-frame clones and drops some. The table lists over 100,000 clones, 80% to 95% of them singletons. The chain uses TRBV10-1 and TRBJ1-1, with D unclear. Material: blood. The sequence was collected from a woman aged 50 to 60 in good health. CDR3 coding DNA: TGCGCCAGCGCGCTAAAGTTGAACACTGAAGCTTTCTTT. Translated: CASALKLNTEAFF.